The rows below give T cell receptor beta chains drawn from one sample of a study of shared clonotypes between healthy human individuals. Assay used: immunoSEQ multiplex PCR; TCRdb lists only in-frame clones, some missing. Of 2 million to 2.5 million clones listed, 95% are singletons. The sequenced sample consisted of naive CD4+ T cells sorted from blood. Source of these receptors: a man younger than 35 in good health. Both conserved end residues are part of each CDR3. Fields, in order: CDR3 protein, CDR3 DNA, V gene, J gene, clone size, D gene. A D gene is named only where the DNA matches it firmly. Rows may omit the clone size; those that give it use once, few, many or a size class.

CDR3 protein: CASSPTELSTDTQYF; CDR3 DNA: TGTGCCAGCTCACCGACAGAACTTAGCACAGATACGCAGTATTTT; V gene: TRBV18; J gene: TRBJ2-3; clone size: .; D gene: .
CDR3 protein: CASSGTSGTDTQYF; CDR3 DNA: TGTGCCAGCTCAGGGACTAGCGGAACAGATACGCAGTATTTT; V gene: TRBV18; J gene: TRBJ2-3; clone size: once; D gene: TRBD2
CDR3 protein: CAWSVGSKGQGANYGYTF; CDR3 DNA: TGTGCCTGGAGTGTTGGAAGTAAGGGACAGGGGGCCAACTATGGCTACACCTTC; V gene: TRBV30; J gene: TRBJ1-2; clone size: once; D gene: TRBD1
CDR3 protein: CASSLTENTEAFF; CDR3 DNA: TGTGCCAGCAGCTTAACAGAGAACACTGAAGCTTTCTTT; V gene: TRBV7-8; J gene: TRBJ1-1; clone size: .; D gene: .
CDR3 protein: CSVEDPGREPRSDTQYF; CDR3 DNA: TGCAGCGTTGAAGACCCAGGGCGGGAGCCCCGATCAGATACGCAGTATTTT; V gene: TRBV29-1; J gene: TRBJ2-3; clone size: .; D gene: TRBD2
CDR3 protein: CASMRAVLDSNQPQHF; CDR3 DNA: TGTGCCAGTATGCGGGCCGTACTCGATAGCAATCAGCCCCAGCATTTT; V gene: TRBV19; J gene: TRBJ1-5; clone size: .; D gene: .
CDR3 protein: CASTLLRGASDTQYF; CDR3 DNA: TGTGCCAGCACCCTACTGAGGGGGGCGTCAGATACGCAGTATTTT; V gene: TRBV6-1; J gene: TRBJ2-3; clone size: .; D gene: .
CDR3 protein: CASIQETQYF; CDR3 DNA: TGTGCCAGCATCCAAGAGACCCAGTACTTC; V gene: TRBV27; J gene: TRBJ2-5; clone size: .; D gene: .
CDR3 protein: CASRGQGAGTEAFF; CDR3 DNA: TGTGCCAGCAGGGGACAGGGGGCCGGAACTGAAGCTTTCTTT; V gene: TRBV6-6; J gene: TRBJ1-1; clone size: .; D gene: TRBD1
CDR3 protein: CASSRTGFQETQYF; CDR3 DNA: TGTGCCAGCTCACGAACAGGGTTCCAAGAGACCCAGTACTTC; V gene: TRBV18; J gene: TRBJ2-5; clone size: .; D gene: .
CDR3 protein: CASSRGQTNTEAFF; CDR3 DNA: TGCGCCAGCAGCCGCGGACAGACGAACACTGAAGCTTTCTTT; V gene: TRBV5-1; J gene: TRBJ1-1; clone size: .; D gene: .
CDR3 protein: CASSSTGGATKNIQYF; CDR3 DNA: TGTGCCAGCAGCTCTACAGGGGGCGCGACCAAAAACATTCAGTACTTC; V gene: TRBV5-4; J gene: TRBJ2-4; clone size: .; D gene: TRBD1
CDR3 protein: CAISETSGDNEQFF; CDR3 DNA: TGTGCCATCAGTGAGACTAGCGGGGACAATGAGCAGTTCTTC; V gene: TRBV10-3; J gene: TRBJ2-1; clone size: .; D gene: TRBD2
CDR3 protein: CASSIRGASSYNEQFF; CDR3 DNA: TGTGCCAGCAGCATCCGGGGGGCCAGCTCCTACAATGAGCAGTTCTTC; V gene: TRBV2; J gene: TRBJ2-1; clone size: .; D gene: .
CDR3 protein: CASSGQTNTEAFF; CDR3 DNA: TGTGCCAGCAGTGGACAGACGAACACTGAAGCTTTCTTT; V gene: TRBV6-1; J gene: TRBJ1-1; clone size: .; D gene: .
CDR3 protein: CASSPSRGGWNEQYF; CDR3 DNA: TGTGCCAGCTCACCATCCCGGGGGGGTTGGAACGAGCAGTACTTC; V gene: TRBV18; J gene: TRBJ2-7; clone size: .; D gene: TRBD2
CDR3 protein: CASSPGTGVKNYGYTF; CDR3 DNA: TGTGCCAGCAGCCCTGGGACAGGTGTTAAGAACTATGGCTACACCTTC; V gene: TRBV5-6; J gene: TRBJ1-2; clone size: .; D gene: TRBD1
CDR3 protein: CASIKTSGGYNEQFF; CDR3 DNA: TGTGCCAGCATCAAGACTAGCGGAGGCTACAATGAGCAGTTCTTC; V gene: TRBV27; J gene: TRBJ2-1; clone size: .; D gene: TRBD2
CDR3 protein: CASSPSGGAFGDEQFF; CDR3 DNA: TGTGCCAGCAGCCCTTCCGGGGGCGCGTTTGGCGATGAGCAGTTCTTC; V gene: TRBV9; J gene: TRBJ2-1; clone size: once; D gene: .
CDR3 protein: CASSLPSRRPNEKLFF; CDR3 DNA: TGTGCCAGCTCACTCCCCTCAAGGCGCCCGAATGAAAAACTGTTTTTT; V gene: TRBV18; J gene: TRBJ1-4; clone size: .; D gene: .
CDR3 protein: CASSYDRDPYEQYF; CDR3 DNA: TGTGCCAGCAGTTACGACAGAGACCCCTACGAGCAGTACTTC; V gene: TRBV6-5; J gene: TRBJ2-7; clone size: once; D gene: .
CDR3 protein: CASSVDGRNTGELFF; CDR3 DNA: TGTGCCAGCAGCGTAGACGGTCGTAACACCGGGGAGCTGTTTTTT; V gene: TRBV9; J gene: TRBJ2-2; clone size: once; D gene: .
CDR3 protein: CASSLGGVNSYEQYF; CDR3 DNA: TGCGCCAGCAGCTTGGGCGGGGTGAACTCCTACGAGCAGTACTTC; V gene: TRBV5-1; J gene: TRBJ2-7; clone size: .; D gene: .
CDR3 protein: CASSPGGPNSPLHF; CDR3 DNA: TGTGCCAGCTCACCAGGGGGTCCTAATTCACCCCTCCACTTT; V gene: TRBV18; J gene: TRBJ1-6; clone size: .; D gene: .
CDR3 protein: CASSGGGNTIYF; CDR3 DNA: TGTGCCAGCAGCGGCGGAGGAAACACCATATATTTT; V gene: TRBV7-9; J gene: TRBJ1-3; clone size: .; D gene: .
CDR3 protein: CAISDFGLAGNNEQFF; CDR3 DNA: TGTGCCATCAGTGATTTCGGACTAGCGGGGAACAATGAGCAGTTCTTC; V gene: TRBV10-3; J gene: TRBJ2-1; clone size: .; D gene: TRBD2